A single sample gave rise to the 15 T cell receptor beta chains below, sequenced in a study of CD8 T cells in ankylosing spondylitis. Study results and caveats: A TCR beta motif made of fewer than ten highly homologous variants seemed typical of ankylosing spondylitis blood.

In TCRdb, the 5' RACE reads were re-called with MiXCR into one record per CDR3 protein. The table includes about 420,000 distinct CDR3 sequences, approximately 20% detected once. These receptors have no known antigen. Material: blood, either unsorted or a sorted T cell fraction (not recorded which). These receptors all come from a male donor with ankylosing spondylitis.

There are a few counts of this clonotype. The chain joins TRBV10-3 to TRBJ1-1, with 7 bases identical to TRBD1. This CDR3 region has 12 residues. Losses at the gene ends were 10 bases for V and 4 bases for J; bases not matched to a gene: 6. Germline lookup yields CDR1 ENHRY and CDR2 SYGVKD. DNA of the CDR3: TGTGCCACTACAGGGGATGTCACTGAAGCTTTCTTT. Its translation is CATTGDVTEAFF.

This clonotype was counted only a few times. The chain uses TRBV3-1 and TRBJ1-2; D might be TRBD1 (6 bases). Deletions cut 1 base from V and 4 bases from J, with 16 bases between. The germline V gene encodes CDR1 LGHDT and CDR2 YNNKEL (reference sequence). This CDR3 is 16 amino acids long. The CDR3 region is CASSQALGQRPYGYTF. The CDR3 region has the DNA TGTGCCAGCAGCCAAGCCCTCGGACAGCGCCCCTATGGCTACACCTTC. Based on the CDR3 plus reference TRBV3-1 and TRBJ1-2, the full variable domain is DTAVSQTPKYLVTQMGNDKSIKCEQNLGHDTMYWYKQDSKKFLKIMFSYNNKELIINETVPNRFSPKSPDKAHLNLHINSLELGDSAVYFCASSQALGQRPYGYTFGSGTRLTVV.

The chain is built from TRBV9 and TRBJ2-1; 13 bases align to TRBD2. This CDR3 has 18 amino acids. Germline values: CDR1 SGDLS, CDR2 YYNGEE. V gave up 0 bases and J gave up 8 bases; unmatched junction bases: 11. CDR3 in DNA: TGTGCCAGCAGCGTAGTGTCGGGACTAGCGGGAAGCAAGGATGAGCAGTTCTTC. Its protein product is CASSVVSGLAGSKDEQFF.

This sequence joins TRBV10-3 and TRBJ1-1, with a weak D call TRBD1 (5 bases). The CDR3 runs to 16 residues. V dropped 0 bases and J dropped 4 bases, with 15 bases sitting between them. Germline values: CDR1 ENHRY, CDR2 SYGVKD. CDR3 protein: CAISESRGAGSTEAFF. The CDR3 bases are TGTGCCATCAGTGAGTCACGGGGCGCTGGGTCCACTGAAGCTTTCTTT.

The chain combines TRBV24-1 with TRBJ2-5, with D tentatively TRBD1 (8 bases). Trimming shortened V by 3 bases and J by 3 bases, and 16 bases separated the two germline ends. CDR3 length: 16 amino acids. Looked up from germline, CDR1 is KGHDR and CDR2 is SFDVKD. CDR3 amino acids: CATSDGDRSGEETQYF. CDR3 sequence (DNA): TGTGCCACCAGTGATGGGGACAGGAGCGGGGAAGAGACCCAGTACTTC.

This clonotype was counted ten times or more. J is TRBJ2-4 and V is TRBV20-1; tentative D call: TRBD2 (6 bases). V lost 0 bases to trimming and J lost 3 bases, with 6 bases between them. Germline V gives CDR1 DFQATT, CDR2 SNEGSKA (reference sequence). The CDR3 has 13 amino acids. The DNA for the CDR3 is TGCAGTGCTAGAGAAGCGGGCAAAAACATTCAGTACTTC. Amino acids: CSAREAGKNIQYF.

The chain is built from TRBV7-9 and TRBJ2-1; D gene unclear. Between the trimmed V and J ends, which lost 6 bases and 2 bases, there was a span of 14 bases. Germline CDR1 and CDR2: SEHNR and FQNEAQ (reference sequence). This CDR3 comprises 15 residues. In nucleotides, the CDR3 is TGTGCCAGCAGTCCTCTTCGTAGCACCTACAATGAGCAGTTCTTC. It yields the protein CASSPLRSTYNEQFF.

The chain carries TRBV7-8 and TRBJ2-7; no clear D. The germline CDR1 and CDR2 sequences are SGHVS and FQNEAQ. The CDR3 length is 14 residues. Trimming removed 3 bases at V and 2 bases at J, with 11 bases between. CDR3 nucleotide sequence: TGTGCCAGCAGCTTTAGTGGGTTACCCTACGAGCAGTACTTC. This codes for CASSFSGLPYEQYF. Together with reference TRBV7-8 and TRBJ2-7, the CDR3 gives the full variable domain: GAGVSQSPRYKVAKRGQDVALRCDPISGHVSLFWYQQALGQGPEFLTYFQNEAQLDKSGLPSDRFFAERPEGSVSTLKIQRTQQEDSAVYLCASSFSGLPYEQYFGPGTRLTVT.

This clonotype was found many times. This chain joins TRBV20-1 and TRBJ2-2; D might be TRBD2 (6 bases). This CDR3 is built from 14 residues. V shed 0 bases and J shed 8 bases, with 13 bases lying between them. CDR1 is DFQATT and CDR2 is SNEGSKA in the germline V gene (reference sequence). The CDR3 reads CSARDMTRAGELFF. CDR3 coding DNA: TGCAGTGCTAGAGACATGACTAGAGCTGGGGAGCTGTTTTTT.

The rearrangement joins TRBV7-2 to TRBJ1-1, with unresolved D. The CDR3 has 11 amino acids. The germline V gene has CDR1 SGHTA and CDR2 FQGNSA. Trimming took off 2 bases at V and 9 bases at J, with 7 bases between the two ends. CDR3 sequence reads: CASSLQTQAFF. The CDR3, as DNA: TGTGCCAGCAGCTTACAGACACAAGCTTTCTTT.

Many counts were recorded for this clonotype. This chain joins TRBV25-1 and TRBJ2-5, with unresolved D. Looked up from germline, CDR1 is MGHDK and CDR2 is SYGVNS. The V and J ends lost 1 base and 1 base respectively, with 10 bases between them. The length of the CDR3 is 15 residues. This CDR3 is CASSEFDWGQETQYF. The CDR3 DNA follows: TGTGCCAGCAGTGAATTTGACTGGGGCCAAGAGACCCAGTACTTC.

The gene calls are TRBV5-1 and TRBJ1-2; D is perhaps TRBD1 (6 bases). V gave up 4 bases and J gave up 8 bases, with 12 bases separating them. This CDR3 is 12 amino acids long. Germline-derived CDR1 and CDR2 are SGHRS and YFSETQ. The CDR3: CASSEQGSGYTF. DNA of the CDR3: TGCGCCAGCAGCGAACAGGGTAGCGGCTACACCTTC. The full variable domain, completed using reference TRBV5-1 and TRBJ1-2, is KAGVTQTPRYLIKTRGQQVTLSCSPISGHRSVSWYQQTPGQGLQFLFEYFSETQRNKGNFPGRFSGRQFSNSRSEMNVSTLELGDSALYLCASSEQGSGYTFGSGTRLTVV.

This clonotype has just a few counts. This chain links TRBV4-2 with TRBJ2-4; D call uncertain. The length of the CDR3 is 13 residues. Germline CDR1 LGHNA, CDR2 YNFKEQ. Trimming took 3 bases from V and 8 from J, leaving 11 bases between them. CDR3 in amino acids: CASSQAYADIQYF. CDR3 in DNA: TGTGCCAGCAGCCAGGCCTATGCGGACATTCAGTACTTC.

The genes are TRBV27 and TRBJ2-3, with D possibly being TRBD2 (6 bases). Germline CDR1 and CDR2: MNHEY and SMNVEV (reference sequence). Trimming took off 10 bases at V and 5 bases at J, with 22 bases between the two ends. This CDR3 contains 15 residues. The CDR3 nucleotides are TGTGCCACCAGCCTGTCTTCGGGAGCGAGAGATACGCAGTATTTT. Its protein product is CATSLSSGARDTQYF.

This clonotype showed up just a few times. This chain joins TRBV7-9 and TRBJ2-1; unclear D gene. The V and J ends lost 2 bases and 4 bases respectively, with 6 bases between them. The V gene's germline CDR1 is SEHNR and CDR2 FQNEAQ (reference sequence). The CDR3 is 13 amino acids. The CDR3: CASSLRVYNEQFF. CDR3 sequence (DNA): TGTGCCAGCAGCTTAAGGGTTTACAATGAGCAGTTCTTC.